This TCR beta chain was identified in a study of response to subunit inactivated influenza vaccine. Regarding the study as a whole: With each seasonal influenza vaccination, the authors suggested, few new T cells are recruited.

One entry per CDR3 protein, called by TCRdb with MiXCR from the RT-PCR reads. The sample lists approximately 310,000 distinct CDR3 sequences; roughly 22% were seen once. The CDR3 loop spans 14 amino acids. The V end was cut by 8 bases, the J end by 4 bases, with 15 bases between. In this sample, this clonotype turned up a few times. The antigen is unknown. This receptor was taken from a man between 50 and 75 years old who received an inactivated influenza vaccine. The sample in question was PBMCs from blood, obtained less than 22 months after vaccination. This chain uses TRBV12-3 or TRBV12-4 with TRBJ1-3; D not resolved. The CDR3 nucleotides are TGTGCCAGCGGGGATTGGGTCGTGGGAAACACCATATATTTT. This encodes CASGDWVVGNTIYF.